This T cell receptor beta chain was identified in a study of blood T cells in healthy people across ages. Study-wide points: Lack of knowledge of donor CMV status possibly confounded expanded clonotype changes.

Every donor contributed 7.5 to 10 milliliters of peripheral blood by blood draw. No fewer than 7 million PBMCs went into each sample. Then a second PCR, running roughly 6 to 11 cycles, was carried out with a sample-barcoded 5' primer and a J-beta primer mix. Each CDR3 protein gets one entry after TCRdb re-called the 5' RACE reads with MiXCR. This repertoire shows about 900,000 distinct CDR3 sequences, around 48% found once; its top ten account for roughly 12%. The J segment lost 4 bases and the V segment lost 6 bases, leaving 4 bases of the junction unmatched. CDR1 is ENHRY and CDR2 is SYGVKD in the germline V gene. The CDR3 has 15 amino acids. Details on this clonotype: Antigen specificity is unknown.

The sequence was collected from a man aged 25-45 years in good health. The chain is built from TRBV10-3 and TRBJ2-3; 13 positions match TRBD2. What was sequenced was blood. The CDR3 loop is CAISGGLAGPDTQYF. For the CDR3, the DNA is TGTGCCATCAGCGGGGGACTAGCGGGGCCAGATACGCAGTATTTT.